A single sample gave rise to the 11 T cell receptor beta chains below, sequenced in a study of Graves' ophthalmopathy and Graves' hyperthyroidism. Beta-chain TCR CDR3 regions were amplified from RNA transcripts. The library came from an HTBI-primed first-round RT-PCR and a second-round multiplex PCR. TCRdb re-called the multiplex PCR reads with MiXCR, one entry per CDR3 protein. In the table there are about 150,000 distinct CDR3 sequences, under 40% of which are singletons. The sample was peripheral blood. The receptors here all came from a woman in her thirties or forties with Graves' ophthalmopathy.

This clonotype has at least ten counts. This chain links TRBV27 with TRBJ2-7; the D gene could be TRBD1 or TRBD2 (5 bases each). Germline loops: CDR1 MNHEY, CDR2 SMNVEV (reference sequence). V lost 6 bases to trimming and J lost 1 base, with 19 bases between them. This CDR3 contains 16 residues. CDR3 residues: CASRRGADLYSYEQYF. In nucleotides, the CDR3 is TGTGCCAGCAGACGGGGCGCGGATTTGTATTCCTACGAGCAGTACTTC.

This clonotype was seen only a few times. The V call is TRBV15, the J call TRBJ2-2; 9 nucleotides match TRBD1. The CDR3 is 14 residues long. With V trimmed by 6 bases and J by 3 bases, 2 bases remained unmatched. Germline loops: CDR1 LNHNV, CDR2 YYDKDF (reference sequence). DNA of the CDR3: TGTGCCACCAGACGGGACAGGGACACCGGGGAGCTGTTTTTT. This sequence encodes CATRRDRDTGELFF. Drawing the rest from reference TRBV15 and TRBJ2-2, the complete variable domain is DAMVIQNPRYQVTQFGKPVTLSCSQTLNHNVMYWYQQKSSQAPKLLFHYYDKDFNNEADTPDNFQSRRPNTSFCFLDIRSPGLGDTAMYLCATRRDRDTGELFFGEGSRLTVL.

Only one count was recorded for this clonotype. The chain couples TRBV7-2 to TRBJ2-5; D may be TRBD2 (5 bases). The ends were cut back, 5 bases at V and 4 bases at J, with 14 bases in the middle. The CDR3 has 14 amino acids. The germline CDR1 and CDR2 sequences are SGHTA and FQGNSA. This CDR3 reads CASSPMWLAETQYF. The DNA of the CDR3 is TGTGCCAGCAGCCCCATGTGGCTAGCAGAGACCCAGTACTTC.

Ten or more counts support this clonotype. V is TRBV6-2 or TRBV6-3 and J is TRBJ1-1, with D unclear. This CDR3 has 15 residues. CDR1 and CDR2 (germline): MNHEY, SVGEGT. The germline V and J ends were trimmed by 2 bases and 2 bases, with 12 bases remaining between them. The CDR3 coding sequence is TGTGCCAGCAGTTACACGCGACGGGGAAACACTGAAGCTTTCTTT. Its protein is CASSYTRRGNTEAFF.

There are many counts of this clonotype. The gene calls are TRBV11-2 and TRBJ2-7; D ambiguous. The germline V gene has CDR1 SGHAT and CDR2 FQNNGV. V gave up 0 bases and J gave up 0 bases, with 18 bases separating them. CDR3 length: 18 amino acids. DNA of the CDR3: TGTGCCAGCAGCTTAGAACGCCCTACGACACTGAGCTCCTACGAGCAGTACTTC. As protein: CASSLERPTTLSSYEQYF.

This chain connects TRBV12-3 or TRBV12-4 to TRBJ2-5; 7 bases fit TRBD1. The CDR3 runs to 16 residues. J lost 0 bases, V lost 1 base, and 5 bases had no gene match. CDR3 in amino acids: CASSLDRQGNQETQYF. In nucleotides, the CDR3 is TGTGCCAGCAGTTTAGACAGACAGGGTAACCAAGAGACCCAGTACTTC.

This clonotype was seen many times. This chain connects TRBV12-3 or TRBV12-4 to TRBJ2-5, with 10 bases identical to TRBD2. The CDR3 loop spans 15 amino acids. V trimming: 3 bases; J trimming: 3 bases; junction bases outside the gene matches: 4. The CDR3 sequence: CASSLTLAGEETQYF. CDR3 DNA sequence: TGTGCCAGCAGTTTGACCCTAGCGGGGGAAGAGACCCAGTACTTC.

The V and J genes are TRBV30 and TRBJ1-1; TRBD1 might be the D (5 bases). V gave up 5 bases and J gave up 5 bases, with 21 bases separating them. Germline CDR1 GTSNPN, CDR2 SVGIG (reference sequence). This CDR3 has 15 amino acids. CDR3 in amino acids: CAWEEPRQRGTEAFF. Here the CDR3 DNA reads TGTGCCTGGGAAGAGCCTCGACAGAGGGGAACTGAAGCTTTCTTT.

This chain uses TRBV18 with TRBJ1-1, with TRBD1 identical over 9 bases. CDR1 and CDR2 (germline): KGHSH, LQKENI. The junction had 5 bases not matched to a gene; V was cut back by 3 bases and J by 6 bases. The CDR3 has 14 residues. In DNA, the CDR3 is TGTGCCAGCTCACCCTGGACAGGGGTCGCTGAAGCTTTCTTT. Its translation: CASSPWTGVAEAFF.

The CDR3 nucleotides read TGTGCCAGCAGCCCGTGGGCGACAGGGTACCAAGAGACCCAGTACTTC. Translated: CASSPWATGYQETQYF. V usage is TRBV7-2 and J usage is TRBJ2-5; TRBD1 agrees at 7 bases. Trimming cost V 5 bases and J 0 bases; bases outside gene matches: 9. The germline V gene encodes CDR1 SGHTA and CDR2 FQGNSA. This CDR3 comprises 16 residues.

CDR3 region: CASRIGGGSVDEQYF. CDR3 coding DNA: TGTGCCAGCAGAATCGGAGGCGGGAGTGTCGACGAGCAGTACTTC. This chain uses TRBV28 with TRBJ2-7, with TRBD2 matching 7 bases. The V gene's germline CDR1 is MDHEN and CDR2 SYDVKM. The length of the CDR3 is 15 residues. Trimming at V came to 6 bases and at J to 5 bases, leaving 13 bases not matched to a gene.